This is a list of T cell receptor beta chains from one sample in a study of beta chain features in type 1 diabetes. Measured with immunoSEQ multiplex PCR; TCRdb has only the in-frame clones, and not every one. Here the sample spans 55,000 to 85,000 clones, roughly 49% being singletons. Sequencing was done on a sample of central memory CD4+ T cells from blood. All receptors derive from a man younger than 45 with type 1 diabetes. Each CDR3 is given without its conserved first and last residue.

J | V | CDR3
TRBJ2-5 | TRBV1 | TSSQSAHTQY
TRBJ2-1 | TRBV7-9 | ASSSRLAGSYNEQF
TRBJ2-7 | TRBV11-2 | ASSPERGGSYEQY
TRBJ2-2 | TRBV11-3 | ASRAFTGELF
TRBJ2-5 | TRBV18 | ASSSGETQY
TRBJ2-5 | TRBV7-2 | AGAGGNQETQY
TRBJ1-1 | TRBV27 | ASSFTGLDTEAF
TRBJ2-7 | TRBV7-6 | ASSSLAGPYEQY
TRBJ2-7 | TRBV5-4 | ATSLGGGVRSEQY
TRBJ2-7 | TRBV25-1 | ASSEYGGIGRVTEQY
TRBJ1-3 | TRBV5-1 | ASSPQGARNTIY
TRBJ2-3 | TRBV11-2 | ASSLARRGSTDTQY
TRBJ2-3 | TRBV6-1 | ASRTGGVGTDTQY
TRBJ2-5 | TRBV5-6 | ASSSDRGETQY
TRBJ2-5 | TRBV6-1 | ASSVGVQETQY
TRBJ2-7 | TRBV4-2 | ASSQASPLAVLSYEQY
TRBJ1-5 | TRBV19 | ASSRGWTGKLREPQH
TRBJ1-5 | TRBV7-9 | ASSRGGSNQPQH
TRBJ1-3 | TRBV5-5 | ASSLFQGGGVRNTIY
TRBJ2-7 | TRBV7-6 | ASSSRGNPYEQY
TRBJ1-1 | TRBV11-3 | ASSQTGNTEAF
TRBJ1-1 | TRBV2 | ASRPAVYGTEAF
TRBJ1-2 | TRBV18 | ASSPPGYQGYYGYT
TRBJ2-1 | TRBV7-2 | ASSVGTSGRGNEQF
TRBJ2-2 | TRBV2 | ARRRRGGKTGELF
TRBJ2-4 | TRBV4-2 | ASSHPTSGRAWSKNIQY
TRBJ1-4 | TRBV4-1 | ASSQGGQPANEKLF
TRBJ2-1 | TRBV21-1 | ASSGRDSGTYNEQF
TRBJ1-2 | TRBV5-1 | ASSLDIYGYT
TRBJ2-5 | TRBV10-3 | AISAPPGLGGETQY
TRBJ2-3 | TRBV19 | ASSIDASTDTQY
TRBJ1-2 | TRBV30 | ARQRPDRGGYT
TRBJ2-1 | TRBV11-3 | ASSFGLAGNEQF
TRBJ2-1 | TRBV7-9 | ASSILAGGSYNEQF
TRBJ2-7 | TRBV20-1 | SAPRGYEQY
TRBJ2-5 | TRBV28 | ASSFGTGGFRETQY
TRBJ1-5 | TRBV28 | ASSTRRGGITKGNQPQH
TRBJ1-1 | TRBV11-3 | ASTMGGGRGWTEAF
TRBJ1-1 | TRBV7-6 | ASSLGPMNTEAF
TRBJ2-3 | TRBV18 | ASSPPGQPTDTQY
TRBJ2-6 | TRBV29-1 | SALGTGGGANVLT
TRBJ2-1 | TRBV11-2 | ASSPYSGNTYNEQF
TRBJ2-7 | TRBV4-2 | ASSQEKLAGEQY
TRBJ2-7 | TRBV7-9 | ASSFGTGSAYEQY
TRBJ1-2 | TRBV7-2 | ASSPSRQPYGYT
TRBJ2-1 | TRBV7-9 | ASSLSRTGGSYNEQF
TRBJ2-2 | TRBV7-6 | ASSLGQGANTGELF
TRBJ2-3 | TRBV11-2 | ASSPGTSGRLDTQY
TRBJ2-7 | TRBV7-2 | ASSFTTGGAYEQY
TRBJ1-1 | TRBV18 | AAGPGQGLSDTEAF
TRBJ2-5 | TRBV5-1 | ASSLVLAEETQY
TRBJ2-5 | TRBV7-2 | ASSPGPGVQETQY
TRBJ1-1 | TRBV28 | ASSFGVTAEAF
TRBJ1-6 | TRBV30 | AWNAGFNSPLH
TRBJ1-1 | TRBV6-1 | ASSEGGPFRAF
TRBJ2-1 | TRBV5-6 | ASSQGQGLGGRFYNEQF
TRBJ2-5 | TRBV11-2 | ASSLAGGETQY
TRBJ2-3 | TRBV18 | ASSPVVEDTQY